These 19 T cell receptor beta chains were sequenced from one sample in a study of long-term antiretroviral therapy in people with HIV. It was version v3.0 of the immunoSEQ assay that was run at survey level. The method was immunoSEQ multiplex PCR; TCRdb's version includes in-frame clones alone and lacks a portion of them. The sample lists tens of thousands of clones, around four fifths occurring once. The sample consisted of unsorted PBMCs, taken 0.3 years after starting antiretroviral therapy. These receptors came from a man younger than 35 with HIV.

The chain recombines TRBV10-3 with TRBJ2-1; D not resolved. This CDR3 is built from 13 residues. Germline V lookup: CDR1 ENHRY, CDR2 SYGVKD. V lost 10 bases, J lost 5 bases, and 15 bases lay in between. The CDR3 DNA sequence: TGTGCCACCGACCCACTTGGCAACAATGAGCAGTTCTTC. This gives the protein CATDPLGNNEQFF.

The chain is built from TRBV28 and TRBJ2-3; D unresolved. The CDR3 covers 13 residues. Looked up from germline, CDR1 is MDHEN and CDR2 is SYDVKM. V lost 6 bases and J lost 5, with 12 bases in between. The CDR3 nucleotides are TGTGCCAGCAGCCGTACCCTGAAAGATACGCAGTATTTT. Residues: CASSRTLKDTQYF.

The CDR3 here is CASSQTLDTWPQHF. Written as DNA, the CDR3 is TGTGCCAGTAGCCAAACCCTTGACACCTGGCCCCAGCATTTT. J is TRBJ1-5 and V is TRBV19; D is ambiguous. The CDR3 loop spans 14 amino acids. Germline loops: CDR1 LNHDA, CDR2 SQIVND (reference sequence). The V end was cut by 6 bases, the J end by 9 bases, with 18 bases between.

This clone was observed a single time. J is TRBJ2-1 and V is TRBV10-1; tentatively, D is TRBD1 (6 bases). Trimming left V 2 bases short and J 8 bases short, with 16 bases between. The CDR3 is made up of 15 amino acids. Germline assignment: CDR1 WNHNN and CDR2 SYGVQD (reference sequence). The chain's CDR3 is CASSETSPDSHEQFF. The CDR3 region has the DNA TGCGCCAGCAGTGAGACAAGCCCGGACAGCCATGAGCAGTTCTTC.

This clone was counted a few times. The chain carries TRBV30 and TRBJ1-1; D gene uncertain. The germline CDR1 and CDR2 sequences are GTSNPN and SVGIG (reference sequence). Trimming pared 0 bases from V and 2 bases from J, leaving 10 bases between. The CDR3 length is 14 residues. The CDR3 protein is CAWSVAAGNTEAFF. The DNA for the CDR3 is TGTGCCTGGAGTGTAGCAGCGGGTAACACTGAAGCTTTCTTT.

V gene TRBV27 combines with J gene TRBJ2-7; 9 bases agree with TRBD2. Germline V lookup: CDR1 MNHEY, CDR2 SMNVEV (reference sequence). This CDR3 is 16 amino acids long. V shed 5 bases, J shed 0 bases, and the junction held 8 bases outside the gene matches. This CDR3 reads CASSVAASGNSYEQYF. In DNA, the CDR3 is TGTGCCAGCAGTGTCGCAGCTAGCGGGAACTCCTACGAGCAGTACTTC.

The chain recombines TRBV28 with TRBJ2-7; no reliable D call. The CDR3 is 11 amino acids. Trimming shortened V by 7 bases and J by 6 bases, and 10 bases separated the two germline ends. Germline CDR1 is MDHEN and CDR2 is SYDVKM. This chain's CDR3 is CASTLRGEQYF. CDR3 coding DNA: TGTGCCAGCACACTCCGCGGCGAGCAGTACTTC.

The chain recombines TRBV5-5 with TRBJ1-3; D is unresolved. Germline-derived CDR1 and CDR2 are SGHKS and YYEKEE (reference sequence). The CDR3 length is 14 residues. The V end lost 4 bases, the J end lost 0 bases, and 8 bases lay between the germline ends. The CDR3 region has the DNA TGTGCCAGCAGCCCGGCAGACTCTGGAAACACCATATATTTT. It yields the protein CASSPADSGNTIYF.

The rearrangement links TRBV6-6 to TRBJ1-1; D gene unclear. The germline CDR1 and CDR2 sequences are MNHNY and SVGAGI (reference sequence). The CDR3 is made up of 15 amino acids. V was shortened by 6 bases and J by 2 bases, with 16 bases between the two germline ends. The DNA of the CDR3 is TGTGCCAGCAGGGGAACGGGAGGGTCCAACACTGAAGCTTTCTTT. Its protein is CASRGTGGSNTEAFF.

This rearrangement joins TRBV30 to TRBJ1-3, with D possibly TRBD1 on 5 matching bases. V was cut by 4 bases and J by 3 bases, with 7 bases left in between. Per the germline V gene, CDR1 is GTSNPN and CDR2 is SVGIG (reference sequence). This CDR3 is 12 amino acids long. The CDR3 spells CAWKGIGNTIYF. The CDR3 nucleotides are TGTGCCTGGAAGGGGATTGGAAACACCATATATTTT. The full variable domain, with the rest looked up from reference TRBV30 and TRBJ1-3, is SQTIHQWPATLVQPVGSPLSLECTVEGTSNPNLYWYRQAAGRGLQLLFYSVGIGQISSEVPQNLSASRPQDRQFILSSKKLLLSDSGFYLCAWKGIGNTIYFGEGSWLTVV.

The chain joins TRBV5-4 to TRBJ1-2; D uncertain. CDR3 length equals 16 residues. Trimming cost V 0 bases and J 4 bases, with 16 bases left between them. Germline CDR1 and CDR2: SGHNT and YYREEE (reference sequence). The CDR3 DNA is TGTGCCAGCAGCTTGGCCGTTACGGGTTTGCGCTATGGCTACACCTTC. It is translated as CASSLAVTGLRYGYTF.

The CDR3 is CASSQAWGNTEAFF. The CDR3 DNA is TGTGCCAGCAGCCAAGCATGGGGTAACACTGAAGCTTTCTTT. This rearrangement joins TRBV4-2 to TRBJ1-1; D is uncertain. CDR3 length equals 14 residues. The germline V gene encodes CDR1 LGHNA and CDR2 YNFKEQ. Trimming removed 1 base from V and 2 bases from J, with 8 bases in between.

This chain links TRBV27 with TRBJ2-5; tentative D call: TRBD1 (6 bases). The germline V gene encodes CDR1 MNHEY and CDR2 SMNVEV (reference sequence). CDR3 length: 15 amino acids. Trimming removed 0 bases from V and 4 bases from J, with 12 bases in between. The CDR3 reads CASSLSSGVAETQYF. CDR3 bases: TGTGCCAGCAGTTTATCGTCAGGGGTCGCAGAGACCCAGTACTTC.

This chain uses TRBV6-1 with TRBJ1-3; tentative D call: TRBD1 (6 bases). The CDR3 length is 14 residues. CDR1 is MNHNS, CDR2 SASEGT, per germline. V dropped 7 bases and J dropped 0 bases, with 10 bases sitting between them. In nucleotides, the CDR3 is TGTGCCAGCACTGGACAGTACTCTGGAAACACCATATATTTT. Its protein product is CASTGQYSGNTIYF.

This clone has only one observation. J is TRBJ2-2 and V is TRBV5-1; TRBD2 aligns across 10 bases. The J segment lost 0 bases and the V segment lost 3 bases, leaving 2 bases of the junction unmatched. The CDR3 totals 16 residues. CDR1 is SGHRS and CDR2 is YFSETQ in the germline V gene. CDR3 amino acids: CASSSGLAANTGELFF. Written as DNA, the CDR3 is TGCGCCAGCAGCTCCGGACTAGCGGCGAACACCGGGGAGCTGTTTTTT. Together with reference TRBV5-1 and TRBJ2-2, the CDR3 gives the full variable domain: KAGVTQTPRYLIKTRGQQVTLSCSPISGHRSVSWYQQTPGQGLQFLFEYFSETQRNKGNFPGRFSGRQFSNSRSEMNVSTLELGDSALYLCASSSGLAANTGELFFGEGSRLTVL.

The V and J genes are TRBV15 and TRBJ2-3; D possibly corresponds to TRBD1 (5 bases). Germline lookup yields CDR1 LNHNV and CDR2 YYDKDF (reference sequence). Trimming removed 4 bases at V and 4 bases at J, with 15 bases between. The CDR3 loop spans 15 amino acids. The CDR3 spells CATSIETDPPDTQYF. The CDR3 nucleotides read TGTGCCACCAGCATAGAGACAGACCCCCCAGATACGCAGTATTTT.

This chain joins TRBV28 and TRBJ1-2; the match to TRBD1 covers 7 bases. The germline V gene encodes CDR1 MDHEN and CDR2 SYDVKM. The CDR3 runs 16 residues. The junction had 8 bases not matched to a gene; V was cut back by 4 bases and J by 0 bases. The CDR3 sequence: CASSSTGKPSNYGYTF. The CDR3 DNA reads TGTGCCAGCAGTTCGACAGGGAAGCCCTCTAACTATGGCTACACCTTC.

In nucleotides, the CDR3 is TGTGCCAGCAGTCCGACAGGATCCCGCTACGAGCAGTACTTC. Encoded protein: CASSPTGSRYEQYF. The genes are TRBV28 and TRBJ2-7, with D possibly matching TRBD1 (6 bases). The CDR3 is 14 residues long. V shed 5 bases and J shed 3 bases, with 14 bases lying between them. Germline lookup yields CDR1 MDHEN and CDR2 SYDVKM.

The chain joins TRBV27 to TRBJ2-7; 7 bases are a match to TRBD2. This CDR3 comprises 15 residues. Unmatched junction bases numbered 5, after V lost 1 base and J lost 2 bases. Germline V CDR1 and CDR2: MNHEY, SMNVEV (reference sequence). The CDR3 region has the DNA TGTGCCAGCAGTTTATTCGGGGGGATAACCTACGAGCAGTACTTC. This translates into CASSLFGGITYEQYF.